The 10 T cell receptor beta chains below were found in one sample sequenced in a study of neurological immune-mediated disorders. TCRdb re-called the 5' RACE reads with MiXCR, one entry per CDR3 protein. Of tens of thousands of distinct CDR3 sequences listed, roughly 4.4% were seen once; the top ten hold about 2.2%. Source material: PBMCs. The source is a woman aged 65 to 85 with multiple sclerosis.

The table lists this clonotype with many counts. Here the CDR3 reads CASSPGAGGGNEQFF. The CDR3 coding sequence is TGTGCCAGCAGCCCTGGGGCGGGAGGGGGCAATGAGCAGTTCTTC. This sequence joins TRBV9 and TRBJ2-1, with 9 positions matching TRBD2. Germline CDR1 reads SGDLS; CDR2 reads YYNGEE. CDR3 length: 15 amino acids. Losses at the gene ends were 4 bases for V and 6 bases for J; bases not matched to a gene: 8. Supplemented by reference TRBV9 and TRBJ2-1, the full variable domain reads DSGVTQTPKHLITATGQRVTLRCSPRSGDLSVYWYQQSLDQGLQFLIQYYNGEERAKGNILERFSAQQFPDLHSELNLSSLELGDSALYFCASSPGAGGGNEQFFGPGTRLTVL.

Ten or more counts support this clonotype. The chain has TRBV29-1 and TRBJ1-5; TRBD1 is a possible D gene (6 bases). The V gene lost 5 bases and the J gene lost 4 bases, with 15 bases spanning the gap. This CDR3 is 14 amino acids long. Per the germline V gene, CDR1 is SQVTM and CDR2 is ANQGSEA. CDR3 amino acids: CSVKQGMGNQPQHF. As DNA, the CDR3 is TGCAGCGTTAAACAGGGTATGGGGAATCAGCCCCAGCATTTT.

This clonotype has more than one count but fewer than ten. The chain joins TRBV20-1 to TRBJ2-7; 8 bases are a match to TRBD2. Germline CDR1 DFQATT, CDR2 SNEGSKA (reference sequence). J lost 5 bases, V lost 1 base, and 4 bases had no gene match. This CDR3 has 13 amino acids. The CDR3 coding sequence is TGCAGTGCTAGAGCGGGAGGGAGCCACGAGCAGTACTTC. Amino acids: CSARAGGSHEQYF.

This clonotype was counted many times. The chain recombines TRBV4-3 with TRBJ1-6; 8 nucleotides line up with TRBD1. Looked up from germline, CDR1 is LGHNA and CDR2 is YSLEER. With V trimmed by 5 bases and J by 3 bases, 3 bases remained unmatched. There are 15 residues in the CDR3. The CDR3: CASSVDRVYNSPLHF. CDR3 DNA: TGCGCCAGCAGCGTGGACAGGGTCTATAATTCACCCCTCCACTTT.

This clonotype has ten or more counts. This chain connects TRBV4-1 to TRBJ2-7; TRBD2 aligns across 12 bases. V shed 4 bases, J shed 0 bases, and the junction held 4 bases outside the gene matches. CDR1 is MGHRA and CDR2 is YSYEKL in the germline V gene. The CDR3 is 16 amino acids. The CDR3 protein is CASSRGGLAGSYEQYF. DNA of the CDR3: TGCGCCAGCAGCCGGGGGGGACTAGCGGGCTCCTACGAGCAGTACTTC.

This clonotype was detected ten times or more. The chain is built from TRBV5-6 and TRBJ2-6; D is uncertain. V was cut by 1 base and J by 0 bases, with 8 bases left in between. CDR3 length equals 16 residues. CDR1 is SGHDT, CDR2 YYEEEE, per germline. CDR3 coding DNA: TGTGCCAGCAGCTTGACCTACGTCTCTGGGGCCAACGTCCTGACTTTC. Residues: CASSLTYVSGANVLTF.

This clonotype was seen ten or more times. This chain connects TRBV5-1 to TRBJ2-5, with a weak D call TRBD1 (6 bases). Germline CDR1 reads SGHRS; CDR2 reads YFSETQ. This CDR3 comprises 15 residues. With 0 bases removed from V and 2 bases from J, the gap between germline ends came to 11 bases. This CDR3 reads CASSLGYDRQETQYF. In nucleotides, the CDR3 is TGCGCCAGCAGCTTGGGGTATGACAGGCAAGAGACCCAGTACTTC. Using reference TRBV5-1 and TRBJ2-5 for the parts outside the CDR3, the full variable domain is KAGVTQTPRYLIKTRGQQVTLSCSPISGHRSVSWYQQTPGQGLQFLFEYFSETQRNKGNFPGRFSGRQFSNSRSEMNVSTLELGDSALYLCASSLGYDRQETQYFGPGTRLLVL.

This clonotype was recorded many times. V is TRBV20-1 and J is TRBJ2-7; TRBD1 aligns across 7 bases. Losses at the gene ends were 2 bases for V and 2 bases for J; bases not matched to a gene: 6. The CDR3 covers 14 residues. Germline CDR1 reads DFQATT; CDR2 reads SNEGSKA (reference sequence). Here the CDR3 DNA reads TGCAGTGCTAGAAGACAGGGCGGTCCCTACGAGCAGTACTTC. Protein sequence: CSARRQGGPYEQYF.

This clonotype was seen ten or more times. The chain couples TRBV29-1 to TRBJ2-1, with no clear D. Trimming shortened V by 5 bases and J by 7 bases, and 12 bases separated the two germline ends. Germline-derived CDR1 and CDR2 are SQVTM and ANQGSEA. CDR3 length: 12 amino acids. CDR3 sequence reads: CSVRPTRNEQFF. The DNA of the CDR3 is TGCAGCGTTAGGCCAACCCGAAATGAGCAGTTCTTC.

At least ten counts were recorded for this clonotype. V usage is TRBV29-1 and J usage is TRBJ1-1, with TRBD1 matching 8 bases. V shed 3 bases and J 1 base; nucleotides not matched to a gene: 1. CDR1 is SQVTM, CDR2 ANQGSEA, per germline. The CDR3 is 13 amino acids. The CDR3 DNA reads as TGCAGCGTTGACCAGGGGGCGAACACTGAAGCTTTCTTT. The encoded protein is CSVDQGANTEAFF.